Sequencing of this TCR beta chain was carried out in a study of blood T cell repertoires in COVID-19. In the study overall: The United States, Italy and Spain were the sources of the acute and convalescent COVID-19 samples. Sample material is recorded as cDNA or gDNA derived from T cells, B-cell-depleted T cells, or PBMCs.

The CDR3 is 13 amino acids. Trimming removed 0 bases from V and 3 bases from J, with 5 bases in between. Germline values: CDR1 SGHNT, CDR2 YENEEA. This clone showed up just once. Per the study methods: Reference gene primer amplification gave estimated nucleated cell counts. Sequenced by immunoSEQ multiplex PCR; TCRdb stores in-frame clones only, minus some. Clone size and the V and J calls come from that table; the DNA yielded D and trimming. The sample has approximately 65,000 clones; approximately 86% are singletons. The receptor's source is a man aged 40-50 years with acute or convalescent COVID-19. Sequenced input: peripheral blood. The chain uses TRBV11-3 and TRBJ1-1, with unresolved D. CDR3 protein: CASSLDPDTEAFF. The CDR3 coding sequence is TGTGCCAGCAGCTTAGACCCGGACACTGAAGCTTTCTTT. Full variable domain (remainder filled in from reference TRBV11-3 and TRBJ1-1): EAGVVQSPRYKIIEKKQPVAFWCNPISGHNTLYWYLQNLGQGPELLIRYENEEAVDDSQLPKDRFSAERLKGVDSTLKIQPAELGDSAVYLCASSLDPDTEAFFGQGTRLTVV.